One and the same sample provided the 28 T cell receptor beta chains below, sequenced in a study of shared clonotypes between healthy human individuals. Measured with immunoSEQ multiplex PCR; TCRdb has only the in-frame clones, and not every one. The sample holds roughly 1 million clones; about 75% are singletons and the top ten take roughly 1.5%. The sequenced material came from memory CD4+ T cells sorted from blood. The subset denotes: CD45RA-negative fraction. These receptors originate from a man younger than 35 in good health.

The chain links TRBV7-9 to TRBJ2-7; 10 bases are a match to TRBD1. With V trimmed by 8 bases and J by 6 bases, 19 bases remained unmatched. This CDR3 is 17 amino acids long. Per germline, CDR1 SEHNR and CDR2 FQNEAQ (reference sequence). In DNA, the CDR3 is TGTGCCAGCTCCCGAGGGGAGGGGACAGGGGAAGCGGGCGAGCAGTACTTC. Amino acids: CASSRGEGTGEAGEQYF.

To note about this clone: It may be a read error: a sequence one base away is much more abundant. Other DNA sequences in this specimen translate into the identical CDR3. J is TRBJ1-2 and V is TRBV5-6; D call uncertain. Deletions cut 0 bases from V and 5 bases from J, with 5 bases between. The CDR3 runs 12 residues. Germline CDR1 reads SGHDT; CDR2 reads YYEEEE. CDR3 residues: CASSLAGYGYTF. The CDR3 DNA follows: TGTGCCAGCAGCTTGGCTGGTTATGGCTACACCTTC.

The chain recombines TRBV14 with TRBJ1-1; D might be TRBD1 (6 bases). Germline assignment: CDR1 SGHDN and CDR2 FVKESK. This CDR3 is built from 15 residues. Trimming removed 6 bases at V and 2 bases at J, with 16 bases between. The CDR3 reads CASREGGARNTEAFF. CDR3 coding DNA: TGTGCCAGCAGAGAAGGGGGGGCTCGTAACACTGAAGCTTTCTTT.

The DNA for the CDR3 is TGTGCCGCCCATGGTGGGGTTAACACTGAAGCTTTCTTT. Encoded protein: CAAHGGVNTEAFF. The rearrangement links TRBV18 to TRBJ1-1, with D unresolved. CDR3 length equals 13 residues. The V end lost 11 bases, the J end lost 2 bases, and 15 bases lay between the germline ends. Germline V gene sequence: CDR1 KGHSH, CDR2 LQKENI.

A remark on this clone: Other DNA sequences in the sample encode the same CDR3. V is TRBV20-1 and J is TRBJ2-7, with a tentative D call TRBD1 (6 bases). CDR3 length: 11 amino acids. V was shortened by 3 bases and J by 6 bases, with 9 bases between the two germline ends. From germline, CDR1 is DFQATT and CDR2 SNEGSKA (reference sequence). CDR3 bases: TGCAGTGCTAGCAGGGGTGGCGAGCAGTACTTC. The encoded protein is CSASRGGEQYF.

The chain employs TRBV27 and TRBJ1-6; D unresolved. The CDR3 is 16 residues long. V dropped 3 bases and J dropped 4 bases, with 13 bases sitting between them. CDR1 and CDR2 (germline): MNHEY, SMNVEV (reference sequence). The CDR3 nucleotides are TGTGCCAGCAGTTTGATTCGGCAGTCATATAATTCACCCCTCCACTTT. The encoded protein is CASSLIRQSYNSPLHF.

This clone was observed a few times. Other DNA variants within this sample encode the same CDR3. The rearrangement uses TRBV4-1 and TRBJ2-7, with 9 bases identical to TRBD1. The ends lost 3 bases at V and 4 bases at J; junction bases unmatched: 7. The CDR3 has 15 residues. Germline CDR1 reads MGHRA; CDR2 reads YSYEKL. DNA of the CDR3: TGCGCCAGCAGCCACCCGGGACAGGGAATATACGAGCAGTACTTC. Its translation is CASSHPGQGIYEQYF.

The V and J genes are TRBV21-1 and TRBJ2-3; the table's TRBD1 call for D was not verified on the DNA. TRBV21-1 is deemed a pseudogene. CDR3 length: 17 residues. The DNA of the CDR3 is TGTGCCAGCAGCCTCTCCCCGGGCAGGGGGCGTCTTGATACGCAGTATTTT. Protein product: CASSLSPGRGRLDTQYF.

The chain recombines TRBV9 with TRBJ1-2, with 8 nucleotides matching TRBD1. From germline, CDR1 is SGDLS and CDR2 YYNGEE. The V segment lost 4 bases and the J segment 5 bases; nucleotides outside the gene matches: 7. The CDR3 consists of 14 residues. The CDR3 nucleotides are TGTGCCAGCAGCTCTGACAGGGGTCAATATGGCTACACCTTC. This gives the protein CASSSDRGQYGYTF.

This clone has just a few counts. This sample also contains other DNA sequences that code for the same CDR3. The chain combines TRBV10-1 with TRBJ2-7; D possibly corresponds to TRBD1 (6 bases). V shed 5 bases and J shed 2 bases, with 10 bases lying between them. CDR3 length equals 13 residues. CDR1 is WNHNN and CDR2 is SYGVQD in the germline V gene (reference sequence). The CDR3 protein is CASSRGQAYEQYF. In nucleotides, the CDR3 is TGCGCCAGCAGTAGGGGACAAGCCTACGAGCAGTACTTC.

The chain combines TRBV7-2 with TRBJ1-3; 10 bases line up with TRBD1. V lost 5 bases, J lost 3 bases, and 7 bases stayed unmatched. The CDR3 consists of 16 residues. Looked up from germline, CDR1 is SGHTA and CDR2 is FQGNSA. CDR3: CASSAQTGGSGNTIYF. The CDR3, as DNA: TGTGCCAGCAGCGCACAGACAGGGGGCAGTGGAAACACCATATATTTT.

V and J are TRBV18 and TRBJ2-7; possibly TRBD2 for D (5 bases). Germline V gene data show CDR1 as KGHSH and CDR2 as LQKENI. The CDR3 sequence is 14 residues long. The V end lost 4 bases, the J end lost 0 bases, and 10 bases lay between the germline ends. CDR3 in DNA: TGTGCCAGCTCACGCACGGGAAACTCCTACGAGCAGTACTTC. Amino acid sequence: CASSRTGNSYEQYF. Drawing the rest from reference TRBV18 and TRBJ2-7, the complete variable domain is NAGVMQNPRHLVRRRGQEARLRCSPMKGHSHVYWYRQLPEEGLKFMVYLQKENIIDESGMPKERFSAEFPKEGPSILRIQQVVRGDSAAYFCASSRTGNSYEQYFGPGTRLTVT.

This chain uses TRBV6-5 with TRBJ2-3; the D gene is possibly TRBD2 (5 bases). Germline V lookup: CDR1 MNHEY, CDR2 SVGAGI. CDR3 size: 14 residues. The V and J ends lost 5 bases and 0 bases respectively, with 9 bases between them. The CDR3 sequence is CASSQGLSTDTQYF. Here the CDR3 DNA reads TGTGCCAGCAGTCAAGGACTGAGCACAGATACGCAGTATTTT.

This clone was counted between two and nine times. This chain connects TRBV6-1 to TRBJ2-7; D assignment may be TRBD1 or TRBD2 (5 bases each). Trimming pared 4 bases from V and 4 bases from J, leaving 11 bases between. Germline loops: CDR1 MNHNS, CDR2 SASEGT. The CDR3 sequence is 13 residues long. The CDR3 bases are TGTGCCAGCAGTGGAGGGGTACCGTACGAGCAGTACTTC. Encoded protein: CASSGGVPYEQYF.

This clone has just a few counts. The chain is built from TRBV5-4 and TRBJ2-4, with 7 positions matching TRBD2. Germline V gene lookup returns CDR1 SGHNT and CDR2 YYREEE (reference sequence). The CDR3 consists of 13 residues. V gave up 4 bases and J gave up 5 bases; unmatched junction bases: 3. The DNA of the CDR3 is TGTGCCAGCAGCCCGGCGGGAGAAAACATTCAGTACTTC. It is translated as CASSPAGENIQYF.

This clone was found a few times. The rearrangement links TRBV5-1 to TRBJ2-5; 7 positions match TRBD1. Germline CDR1 SGHRS, CDR2 YFSETQ. The CDR3 runs 15 residues. Trimming cost V 3 bases and J 1 base; bases outside gene matches: 6. The CDR3 protein is CASSWQTGIQETQYF. CDR3 nucleotide sequence: TGCGCCAGCAGCTGGCAGACAGGGATCCAAGAGACCCAGTACTTC.

This chain uses TRBV5-1 with TRBJ2-2; D is ambiguous. Trimming left V 0 bases short and J 0 bases short, with 9 bases between. CDR1 is SGHRS, CDR2 YFSETQ, per germline. This CDR3 comprises 16 residues. The CDR3 DNA is TGCGCCAGCAGCTTGGTACCGACCGCGAACACCGGGGAGCTGTTTTTT. It is translated as CASSLVPTANTGELFF.

This chain connects TRBV19 to TRBJ2-2; D is undetermined. CDR1 is LNHDA and CDR2 is SQIVND in the germline V gene (reference sequence). The CDR3 covers 14 residues. Trimming stripped 3 bases from V and 6 bases from J, with 11 bases between. The CDR3 region is CASSMWDSPGELFF. DNA of the CDR3: TGTGCCAGTAGTATGTGGGATTCCCCCGGGGAGCTGTTTTTT.

A note on this clone: The sample holds other DNA sequences that translate to the same CDR3. The rearrangement joins TRBV7-9 to TRBJ1-1, with no clear D. V lost 5 bases to trimming and J lost 5 bases, with 6 bases between them. Germline V lookup: CDR1 SEHNR, CDR2 FQNEAQ (reference sequence). CDR3 length: 11 amino acids. CDR3 region: CASSPLTEAFF. The DNA for the CDR3 is TGTGCCAGCAGCCCCCTTACTGAAGCTTTCTTT.

V gene TRBV6-1 combines with J gene TRBJ2-3; tentatively, D is TRBD2 (6 bases). V was cut by 7 bases and J by 1 base, with 12 bases left in between. There are 14 residues in the CDR3. Germline loops: CDR1 MNHNS, CDR2 SASEGT. CDR3 sequence (DNA): TGTGCCAGCACCGGGCGGAGGGGCACAGATACGCAGTATTTT. This codes for CASTGRRGTDTQYF.

The chain employs TRBV30 and TRBJ2-2, with 7 bases that match TRBD2. The CDR3 runs 15 residues. CDR1 and CDR2 (germline): GTSNPN, SVGIG (reference sequence). The ends lost 2 bases at V and 2 bases at J; junction bases unmatched: 5. The CDR3 DNA follows: TGTGCCTGGAGTAGGGTAGCGGGCAACACCGGGGAGCTGTTTTTT. This sequence encodes CAWSRVAGNTGELFF.

The chain recombines TRBV18 with TRBJ2-1; TRBD2 might be the D (5 bases). With 2 bases removed from V and 5 bases from J, the gap between germline ends came to 10 bases. The germline V gene encodes CDR1 KGHSH and CDR2 LQKENI. This CDR3 region has 14 residues. DNA of the CDR3: TGTGCCAGCTCACCAGGATCCGGGAACAATGAGCAGTTCTTC. Its protein is CASSPGSGNNEQFF.

The chain employs TRBV7-2 and TRBJ1-3; D unclear. The CDR3 consists of 13 residues. Germline V lookup: CDR1 SGHTA, CDR2 FQGNSA. Trimming took 2 bases from V and 5 from J, leaving 7 bases between them. The CDR3 loop reads CASSLYIRNTIYF. CDR3 nucleotides: TGTGCCAGCAGCTTATATATCCGAAACACCATATATTTT.

V is TRBV10-3 and J is TRBJ2-7; maybe TRBD2 (6 bases). Trimming cost V 10 bases and J 6 bases, with 13 bases left between them. Germline V CDR1 and CDR2: ENHRY, SYGVKD. There are 11 residues in the CDR3. The CDR3 region has the DNA TGTGCCACCCGACGGGGGTCCGAGCAGTACTTC. The encoded protein is CATRRGSEQYF.

This clone was counted between two and nine times. J is TRBJ1-1 and V is TRBV6-1; D might be TRBD1 (6 bases). The CDR3 has 13 amino acids. Germline assignment: CDR1 MNHNS and CDR2 SASEGT. Trimming took off 6 bases at V and 0 bases at J, with 8 bases between the two ends. The DNA for the CDR3 is TGTGCCAGCAGCCACAGGGTGAACACTGAAGCTTTCTTT. It is translated as CASSHRVNTEAFF.

About this clone: Since a far larger clone is one base different, this is likely a read error. The J gene is TRBJ2-3, the V gene TRBV9; the D is unclear. Germline V gene data show CDR1 as SGDLS and CDR2 as YYNGEE. The CDR3 sequence is 13 residues long. Trimming shortened V by 5 bases and J by 0 bases, and 7 bases separated the two germline ends. The CDR3 here is CASSPGSTDTQYF. CDR3 sequence (DNA): TGTGCCAGCAGTCCCGGGAGCACAGATACGCAGTATTTT.

Only a few counts were recorded for this clone. This rearrangement joins TRBV4-3 to TRBJ1-6, with 9 bases fitting TRBD1. Germline V gene sequence: CDR1 LGHNA, CDR2 YSLEER. After removal of 6 bases from V and 7 bases from J, the junction contained 10 bases not matched to a gene. The CDR3 totals 16 residues. For the CDR3, the DNA is TGCGCCAGCAGACCAACAACCGGGACAGGGAATTCACCCCTCCACTTT. It specifies CASRPTTGTGNSPLHF.

This clone was seen more than once but under ten times. Additional DNA sequences in this sample encode the identical CDR3. The rearrangement uses TRBV19 and TRBJ1-5, with no clear D. V lost 3 bases and J 7 bases, leaving 10 bases between the germline ends. Germline CDR1 and CDR2: LNHDA and SQIVND (reference sequence). CDR3 length equals 13 residues. The CDR3 spells CASSMAGNQPQHF. The DNA for the CDR3 is TGTGCCAGTAGTATGGCGGGGAACCAGCCCCAGCATTTT.